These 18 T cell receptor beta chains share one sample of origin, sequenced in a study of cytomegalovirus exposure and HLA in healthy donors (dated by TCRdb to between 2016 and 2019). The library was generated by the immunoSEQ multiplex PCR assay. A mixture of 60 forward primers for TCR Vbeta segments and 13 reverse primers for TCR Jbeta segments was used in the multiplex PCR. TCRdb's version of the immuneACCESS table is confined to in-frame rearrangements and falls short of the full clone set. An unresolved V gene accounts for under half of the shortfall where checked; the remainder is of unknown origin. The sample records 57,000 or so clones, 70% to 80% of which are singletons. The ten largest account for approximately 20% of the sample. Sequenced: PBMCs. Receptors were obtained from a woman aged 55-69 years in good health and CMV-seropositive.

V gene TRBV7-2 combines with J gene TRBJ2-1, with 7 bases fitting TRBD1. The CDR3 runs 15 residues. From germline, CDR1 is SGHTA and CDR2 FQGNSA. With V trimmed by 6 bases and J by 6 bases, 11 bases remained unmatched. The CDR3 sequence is CASSFGQVRGNEQFF. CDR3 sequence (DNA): TGTGCCAGCAGTTTTGGACAGGTTAGGGGCAATGAGCAGTTCTTC.

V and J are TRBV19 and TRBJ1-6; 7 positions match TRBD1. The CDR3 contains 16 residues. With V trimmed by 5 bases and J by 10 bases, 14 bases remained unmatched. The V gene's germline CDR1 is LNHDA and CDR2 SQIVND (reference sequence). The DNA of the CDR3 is TGTGCCAGTAGTGTCTCGGGACAGAATATTGTATCACCCCTCCACTTT. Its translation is CASSVSGQNIVSPLHF.

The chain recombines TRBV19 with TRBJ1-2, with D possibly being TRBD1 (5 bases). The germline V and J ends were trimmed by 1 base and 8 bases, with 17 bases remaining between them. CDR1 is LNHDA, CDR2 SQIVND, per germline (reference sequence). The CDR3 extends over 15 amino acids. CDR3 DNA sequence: TGTGCCAGTAGTATAGTTACAGGCTCCTTAAAAGGCTACACCTTC. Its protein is CASSIVTGSLKGYTF.

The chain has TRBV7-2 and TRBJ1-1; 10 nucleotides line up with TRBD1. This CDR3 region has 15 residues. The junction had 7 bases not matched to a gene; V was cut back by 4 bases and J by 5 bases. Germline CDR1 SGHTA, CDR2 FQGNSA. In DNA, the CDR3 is TGTGCCAGCAGCTCCAGGACAGGGGGAAGGACTGAAGCTTTCTTT. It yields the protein CASSSRTGGRTEAFF. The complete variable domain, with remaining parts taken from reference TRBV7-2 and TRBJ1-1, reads GAGVSQSPSNKVTEKGKDVELRCDPISGHTALYWYRQSLGQGLEFLIYFQGNSAPDKSGLPSDRFSAERTGGSVSTLTIQRTQQEDSAVYLCASSSRTGGRTEAFFGQGTRLTVV.

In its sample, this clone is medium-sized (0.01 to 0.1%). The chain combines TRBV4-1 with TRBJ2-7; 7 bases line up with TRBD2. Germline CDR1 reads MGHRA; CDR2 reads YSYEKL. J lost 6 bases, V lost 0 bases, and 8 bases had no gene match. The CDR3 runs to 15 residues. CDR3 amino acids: CASSQDPQGGREQYF. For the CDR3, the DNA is TGCGCCAGCAGCCAAGATCCTCAGGGAGGGCGCGAGCAGTACTTC.

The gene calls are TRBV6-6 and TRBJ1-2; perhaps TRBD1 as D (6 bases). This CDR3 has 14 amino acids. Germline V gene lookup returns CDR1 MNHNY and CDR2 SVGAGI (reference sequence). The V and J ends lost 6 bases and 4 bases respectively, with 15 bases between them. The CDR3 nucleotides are TGTGCCAGCAGGCCGACGGGACAAGTCTATGGCTACACCTTC. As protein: CASRPTGQVYGYTF.

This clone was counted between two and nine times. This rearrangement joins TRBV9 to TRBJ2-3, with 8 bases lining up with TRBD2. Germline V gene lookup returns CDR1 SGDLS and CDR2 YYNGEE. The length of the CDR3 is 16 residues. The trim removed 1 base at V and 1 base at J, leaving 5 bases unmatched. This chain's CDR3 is CASSVRAGVGTDTQYF. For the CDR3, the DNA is TGTGCCAGCAGCGTAAGAGCGGGGGTAGGCACAGATACGCAGTATTTT.

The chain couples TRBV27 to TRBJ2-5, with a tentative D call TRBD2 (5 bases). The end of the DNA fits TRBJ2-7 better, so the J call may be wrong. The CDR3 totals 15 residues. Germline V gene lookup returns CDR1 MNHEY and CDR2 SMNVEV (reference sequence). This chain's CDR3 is CASSQYGGSSYEQYF. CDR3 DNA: TGTGCCAGCAGTCAATATGGAGGATCCTCCTACGAGCAGTACTTC.

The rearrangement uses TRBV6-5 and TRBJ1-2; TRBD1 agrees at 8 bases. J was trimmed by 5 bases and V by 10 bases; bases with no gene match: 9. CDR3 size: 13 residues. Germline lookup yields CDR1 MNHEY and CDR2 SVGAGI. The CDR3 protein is CANRQGHEYGYTF. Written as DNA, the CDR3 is TGTGCCAACCGACAGGGGCACGAGTATGGCTACACCTTC.

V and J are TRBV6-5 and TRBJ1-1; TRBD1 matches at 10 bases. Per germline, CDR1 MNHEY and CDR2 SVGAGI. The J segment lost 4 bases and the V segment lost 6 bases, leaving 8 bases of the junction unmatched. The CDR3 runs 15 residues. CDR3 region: CASRPTGGGVTEAFF. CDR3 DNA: TGTGCCAGCAGACCGACAGGGGGCGGTGTCACTGAAGCTTTCTTT.

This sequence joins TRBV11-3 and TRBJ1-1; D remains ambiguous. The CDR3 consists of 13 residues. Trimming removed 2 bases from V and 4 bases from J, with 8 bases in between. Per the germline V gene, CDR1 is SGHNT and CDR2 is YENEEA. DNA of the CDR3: TGTGCCAGCAGCTTAATGTGGAGCACTGAAGCTTTCTTT. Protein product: CASSLMWSTEAFF.

The CDR3 is CATQRDESYNEQFF. In DNA form, the CDR3 reads TGTGCCACCCAGCGGGACGAGTCCTACAATGAGCAGTTCTTC. The rearrangement links TRBV6-5 to TRBJ2-1; 7 nucleotides match TRBD2. The CDR3 consists of 14 residues. Germline V gives CDR1 MNHEY, CDR2 SVGAGI. V dropped 10 bases and J dropped 1; count of bases not matched to a gene: 7.

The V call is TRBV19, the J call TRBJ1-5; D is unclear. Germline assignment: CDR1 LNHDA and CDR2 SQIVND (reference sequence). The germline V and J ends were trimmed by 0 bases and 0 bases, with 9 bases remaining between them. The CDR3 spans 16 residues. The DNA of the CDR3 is TGTGCCAGTAGTATAGAGGAGGGCGTTAGCAATCAGCCCCAGCATTTT. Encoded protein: CASSIEEGVSNQPQHF. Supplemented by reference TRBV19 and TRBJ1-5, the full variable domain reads DGGITQSPKYLFRKEGQNVTLSCEQNLNHDAMYWYRQDPGQGLRLIYYSQIVNDFQKGDIAEGYSVSREKKESFPLTVTSAQKNPTAFYLCASSIEEGVSNQPQHFGDGTRLSIL.

CDR3 sequence (DNA): TGTGCCAGCAGGTTAAGACAGGGGGTCCCGACTGAAGCTTTCTTT. Protein sequence: CASRLRQGVPTEAFF. The J gene is TRBJ1-1, the V gene TRBV5-6; 9 bases fit TRBD1. CDR1 is SGHDT, CDR2 YYEEEE, per germline. CDR3 length equals 15 residues. J gave up 5 bases and V 5 bases, and 10 bases lay outside the gene matches.

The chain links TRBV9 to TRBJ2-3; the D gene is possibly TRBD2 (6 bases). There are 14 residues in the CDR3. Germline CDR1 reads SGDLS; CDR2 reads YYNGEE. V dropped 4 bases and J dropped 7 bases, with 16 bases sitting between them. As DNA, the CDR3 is TGTGCCAGCAGCCCCCGGGGACTGGGGAATACGCAGTATTTT. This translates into CASSPRGLGNTQYF.

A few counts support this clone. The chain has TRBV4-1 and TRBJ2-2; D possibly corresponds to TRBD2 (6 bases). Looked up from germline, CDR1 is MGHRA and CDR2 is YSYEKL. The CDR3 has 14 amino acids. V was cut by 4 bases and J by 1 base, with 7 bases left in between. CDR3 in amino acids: CASSPGGNTGELFF. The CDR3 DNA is TGCGCCAGCAGCCCCGGGGGGAACACCGGGGAGCTGTTTTTT.

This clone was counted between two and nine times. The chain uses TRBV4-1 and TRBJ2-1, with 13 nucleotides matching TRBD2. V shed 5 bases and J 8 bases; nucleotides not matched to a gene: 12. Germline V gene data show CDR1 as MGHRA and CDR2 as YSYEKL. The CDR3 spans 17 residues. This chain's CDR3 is CASSGRLAGGHEYEQFF. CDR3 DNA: TGCGCCAGCAGCGGACGACTAGCGGGGGGCCATGAGTATGAGCAGTTCTTC.

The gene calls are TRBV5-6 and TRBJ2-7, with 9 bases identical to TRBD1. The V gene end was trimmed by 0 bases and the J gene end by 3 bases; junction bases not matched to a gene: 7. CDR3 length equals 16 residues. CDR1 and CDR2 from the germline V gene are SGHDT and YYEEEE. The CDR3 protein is CASSLGGQGSYYEQYF. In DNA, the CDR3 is TGTGCCAGCAGCTTGGGGGGACAGGGATCATACTACGAGCAGTACTTC.